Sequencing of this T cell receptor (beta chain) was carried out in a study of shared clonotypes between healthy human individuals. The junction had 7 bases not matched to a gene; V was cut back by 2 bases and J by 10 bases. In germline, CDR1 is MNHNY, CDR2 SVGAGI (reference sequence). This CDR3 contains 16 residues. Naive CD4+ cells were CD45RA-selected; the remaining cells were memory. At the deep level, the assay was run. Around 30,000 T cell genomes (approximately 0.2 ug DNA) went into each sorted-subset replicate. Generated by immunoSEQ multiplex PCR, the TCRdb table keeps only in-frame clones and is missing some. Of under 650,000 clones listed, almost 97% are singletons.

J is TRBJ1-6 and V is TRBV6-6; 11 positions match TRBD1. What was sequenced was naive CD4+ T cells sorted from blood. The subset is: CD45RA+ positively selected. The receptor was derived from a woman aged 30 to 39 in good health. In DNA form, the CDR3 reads TGTGCCAGCAGTTACCAGCGGGACAGGGGGTCATCACCCCTCCACTTT. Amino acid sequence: CASSYQRDRGSSPLHF.